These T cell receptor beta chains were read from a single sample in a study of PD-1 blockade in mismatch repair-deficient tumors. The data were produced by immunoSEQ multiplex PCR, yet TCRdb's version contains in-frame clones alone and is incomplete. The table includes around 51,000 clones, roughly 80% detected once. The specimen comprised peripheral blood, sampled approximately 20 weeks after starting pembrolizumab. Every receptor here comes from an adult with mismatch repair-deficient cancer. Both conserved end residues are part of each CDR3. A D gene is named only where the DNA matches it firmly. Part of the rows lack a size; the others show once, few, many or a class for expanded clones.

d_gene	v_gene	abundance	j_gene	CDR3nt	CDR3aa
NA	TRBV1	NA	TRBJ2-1	TGCACCAGCAGCCGAAGGGAATTGCGAGCGGGGGAGTACAATGAGCAGTTCTTC	CTSSRRELRAGEYNEQFF
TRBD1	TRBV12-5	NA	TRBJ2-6	TGTGCTAGTGGCCTGGGTACAGGGGACCCTGGGGCCAACGTCCTGACTTTC	CASGLGTGDPGANVLTF
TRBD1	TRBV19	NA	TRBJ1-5	TGTGCCAGTGAACCCGGGACAGGGGGGAGCAATCAGCCCCAGCATTTT	CASEPGTGGSNQPQHF
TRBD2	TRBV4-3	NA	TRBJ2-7	TGCGCCAGCAGCCCTGTAGCGGGGGCTTCCTACGAGCAGTACTTC	CASSPVAGASYEQYF
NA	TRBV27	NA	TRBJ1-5	TGTGCCAGCAGACGCCAGGGAATGGAATATAGCAATCAGCCCCAGCATTTT	CASRRQGMEYSNQPQHF
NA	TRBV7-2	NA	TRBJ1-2	TGTGCCAGCAGCCCGAGGACAGCTTTCTATGGCTACACCTTC	CASSPRTAFYGYTF
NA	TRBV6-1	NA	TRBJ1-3	TGTGCCAGCAGTGAACGGGGGGTTCCACTCAGCTCTGGAAACACCATATATTTT	CASSERGVPLSSGNTIYF
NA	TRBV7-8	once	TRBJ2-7	TGTGCCAGCAGCTCCTTGAGCGGGTCTACCTACGAGCAGTACTTC	CASSSLSGSTYEQYF
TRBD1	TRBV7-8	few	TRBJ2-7	TGTGCCAGCAGCCGAGACAGGGCCTACGAGCAGTACTTC	CASSRDRAYEQYF
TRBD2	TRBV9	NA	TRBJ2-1	TGTGCCAGCAGCGACCGGACTAGCGGAGGGGGAAATGAGCAGTTCTTC	CASSDRTSGGGNEQFF
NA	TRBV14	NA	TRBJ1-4	TGTGCCAGCAGCGCAGGTCGGAAACTGTTTTTT	CASSAGRKLFF
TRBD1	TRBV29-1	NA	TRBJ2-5	TGCAGCGTGACCGGGACAGGAGAGACCCAGTACTTC	CSVTGTGETQYF
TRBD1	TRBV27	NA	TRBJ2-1	TGTGCCAGCAGTTGGGACAGGAACAATGAGCAGTTCTTC	CASSWDRNNEQFF
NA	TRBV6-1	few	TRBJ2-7	TGTGCCAGCAGTGTCTCGGATCCAGCGGGTGCCTACGAGCAGTACTTC	CASSVSDPAGAYEQYF
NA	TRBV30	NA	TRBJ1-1	TGTGCCTGGAGTGGGACCGGGGGTGAAGCTTTCTTT	CAWSGTGGEAFF
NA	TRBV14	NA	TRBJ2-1	TGTGCCAGCAGCCCCCTTGGCGGGGATTTAAATGAGCAGTTCTTC	CASSPLGGDLNEQFF
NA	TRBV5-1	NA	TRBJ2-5	TGCGCCAGCAGTAACGGCTTACAAGAGACCCAGTACTTC	CASSNGLQETQYF
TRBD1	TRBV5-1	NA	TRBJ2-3	TGCGCCAGCGACAGGGACAGTTCCACAGATACGCAGTATTTT	CASDRDSSTDTQYF
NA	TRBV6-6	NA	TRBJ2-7	TGTGCCAGCATCAAGGGGCGGACCTACGAGCAGTACTTC	CASIKGRTYEQYF
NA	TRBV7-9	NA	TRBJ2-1	TGTGCCAGCAGCTCTGCTCCTCTGGGGGGTGAGCAGTTCTTC	CASSSAPLGGEQFF
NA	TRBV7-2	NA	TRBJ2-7	TGTGCCAGCAGCTGGGACAAATACGAGCAGTACTTC	CASSWDKYEQYF
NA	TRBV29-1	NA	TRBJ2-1	TGCAGCGTTACCGGGACATTAGACAATGAGCAGTTCTTC	CSVTGTLDNEQFF
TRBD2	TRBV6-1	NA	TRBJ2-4	TGTGCCAGCAGTGATTCACTAGCGGGCCATGAAAACATTCAGTACTTC	CASSDSLAGHENIQYF
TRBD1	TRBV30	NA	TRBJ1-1	TGTGCCTGGAGTGGAGACAGGGGGAGGACTGAAGCTTTCTTT	CAWSGDRGRTEAFF
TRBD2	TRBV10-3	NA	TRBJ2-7	TGTGCCACCGATTCCGGGGAGGGAACCTACGAGCAGTACTTC	CATDSGEGTYEQYF
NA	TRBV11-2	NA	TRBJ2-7	TGTGCCAGCAGCTTAGGGGACTTAACAACCTACGAGCAGTACTTC	CASSLGDLTTYEQYF
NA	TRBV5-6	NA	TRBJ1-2	TGTGCCAGCATTAAAGCTAACTATGGCTACACCTTC	CASIKANYGYTF
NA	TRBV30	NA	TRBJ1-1	TGTGCCTGGAGTGTTGGGCAGGGCCGTTCAGCTTTCTTT	CAWSVGQGRSAFF
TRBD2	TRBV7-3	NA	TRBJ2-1	TGTGCCAGCAGCTTAGGCGGGAGGGGTTCCTACAATGAGCAGTTCTTC	CASSLGGRGSYNEQFF
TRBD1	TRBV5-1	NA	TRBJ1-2	TGCGCCAGCAGCACGGAGGGGGCCGCATCACTTAACTATGGCTACACCTTC	CASSTEGAASLNYGYTF
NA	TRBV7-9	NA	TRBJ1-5	TGTGCCAGCAGCTTAGGAGGGGGTGGGTTGGATGGTCCCCAGCATTTT	CASSLGGGGLDGPQHF
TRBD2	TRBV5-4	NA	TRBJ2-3	TGTGCCAGCAGCTTGGGAGGGACTACCGCCACAGATACGCAGTATTTT	CASSLGGTTATDTQYF
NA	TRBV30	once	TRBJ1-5	TGTGCCTGGGGGGCCCTGGGGTCCGCCGCCCAGCATTTT	CAWGALGSAAQHF
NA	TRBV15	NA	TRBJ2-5	TGTGCCACCAGCAGAGATGACGGAGAGACCCAGTACTTC	CATSRDDGETQYF
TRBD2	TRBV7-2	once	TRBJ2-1	TGTGCCAGCAGCTTAGCGGCTAGCGGGAGCTCCTACAATGAGCAGTTCTTC	CASSLAASGSSYNEQFF
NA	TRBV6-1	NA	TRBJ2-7	TGTGCCAGCAGTGAATACAGGACCTCCTACGAGCAGTACTTC	CASSEYRTSYEQYF
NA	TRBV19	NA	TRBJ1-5	TGTGCCAGTAGTCCTTCGAGGGACCGGAATCAGCCCCAGCATTTT	CASSPSRDRNQPQHF
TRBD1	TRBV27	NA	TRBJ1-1	TGTGCCAGCAGTATCAAGAGGACAGGGAACACTGAAGCTTTCTTT	CASSIKRTGNTEAFF
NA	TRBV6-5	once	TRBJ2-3	TGTGCCAGCAGTTACCTGGATACGCAGTATTTT	CASSYLDTQYF
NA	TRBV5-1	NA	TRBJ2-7	TGCGCCAGCAGCCAGGGGACTCAATCTGCCTACGAGCAGTACTTC	CASSQGTQSAYEQYF
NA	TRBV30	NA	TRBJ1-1	TGTGCCTGGAGTAAGGTTGAAGCTTTCTTT	CAWSKVEAFF
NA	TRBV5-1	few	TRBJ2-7	TGCGCCAGCATGTTAAGGGGAGGCTACGAGCAGTACTTC	CASMLRGGYEQYF
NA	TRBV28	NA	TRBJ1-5	TGTGCCAGCAGTCTATTAAATCAGCCCCAGCATTTT	CASSLLNQPQHF
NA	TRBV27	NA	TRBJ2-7	TGTGCCAGCAACGTTGGGAGGACGAGCTCCTACGAGCAGTACTTC	CASNVGRTSSYEQYF
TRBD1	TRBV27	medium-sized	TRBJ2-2	TGTGCCAGCAGTTGGGGACAGATCACCGGGGAGCTGTTTTTT	CASSWGQITGELFF
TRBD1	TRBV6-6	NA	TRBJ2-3	TGTGCCAGCAGTTACTCGGACAGGCCCACAGATACGCAGTATTTT	CASSYSDRPTDTQYF
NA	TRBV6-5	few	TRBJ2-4	TGTGCCAGCAGAGACTTAGTGGAAAACATTCAGTACTTC	CASRDLVENIQYF
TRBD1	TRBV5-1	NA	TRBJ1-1	TGCGCCAGCAGTTTCGGACAGGAGGGCACTGAAGCTTTCTTT	CASSFGQEGTEAFF
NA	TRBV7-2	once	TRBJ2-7	TGTGCCAGCAGCTTAGGTGGGTTTGGGGACATAACCTACGAGCAGTACTTC	CASSLGGFGDITYEQYF
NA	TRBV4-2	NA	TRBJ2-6	TGTGCCAGCAGCTCCAAGGCGTCTGGGGCCAACGTCCTGACTTTC	CASSSKASGANVLTF
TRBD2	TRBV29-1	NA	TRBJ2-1	TGCAGCGTCGTCAGCGGGATAGGCAATGAGCAGTTCTTC	CSVVSGIGNEQFF
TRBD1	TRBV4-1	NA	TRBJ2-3	TGCGCCAGCAAGGGGGCTGCAGATACGCAGTATTTT	CASKGAADTQYF
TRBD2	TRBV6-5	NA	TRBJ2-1	TGTGCCAGCAGTCATAGCGGGTTTGAGCAGTTCTTC	CASSHSGFEQFF
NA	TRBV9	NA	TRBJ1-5	TGTGCCAGCAGCGCTGGGACCTATAGCAATCAGCCCCAGCATTTT	CASSAGTYSNQPQHF
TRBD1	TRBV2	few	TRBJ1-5	TGTGCCAGCAGGGGCCAGGGGGGCTCGCCCCAGCATTTT	CASRGQGGSPQHF
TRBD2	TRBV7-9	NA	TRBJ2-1	TGTGCCAGCAGCTCTCCGGGACTAGCGGGAGGCAATGAGCAGTTCTTC	CASSSPGLAGGNEQFF
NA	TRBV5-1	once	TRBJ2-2	TGCGCCAGCAGCGAGACGGGACAACAACACACCGGGGAGCTGTTTTTT	CASSETGQQHTGELFF
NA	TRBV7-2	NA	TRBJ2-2	TGTGCCAGCAGCTGGGGGGAGGTTAGCGGGGAGCTGTTTTTT	CASSWGEVSGELFF
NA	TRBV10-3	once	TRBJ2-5	TGTGCCATCAGTTCAACTCCCCCGGGCGAAGAGACCCAGTACTTC	CAISSTPPGEETQYF